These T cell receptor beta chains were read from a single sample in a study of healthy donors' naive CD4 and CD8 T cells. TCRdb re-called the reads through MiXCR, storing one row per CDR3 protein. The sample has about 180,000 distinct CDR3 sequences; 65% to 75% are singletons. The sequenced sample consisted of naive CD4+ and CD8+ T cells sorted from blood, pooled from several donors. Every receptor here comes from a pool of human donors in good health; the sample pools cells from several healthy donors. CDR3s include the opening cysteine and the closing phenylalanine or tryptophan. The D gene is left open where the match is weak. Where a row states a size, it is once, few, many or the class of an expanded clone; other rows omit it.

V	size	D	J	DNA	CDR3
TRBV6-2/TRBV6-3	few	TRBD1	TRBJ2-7	TGTGCCAGCAGTTGGGACAGGGGCTCCTACGAGCAGTACTTC	CASSWDRGSYEQYF
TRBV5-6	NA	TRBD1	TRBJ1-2	TGTGCCAGCAGCTTGTCGGACGGGGGGACAGGGAATTCGGAAGGCTACACCTTC	CASSLSDGGTGNSEGYTF
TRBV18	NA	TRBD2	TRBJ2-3	TGTGCCAGCTCACCACGGGAGAGCGGGAGTTCCTATACGCAGTATTTT	CASSPRESGSSYTQYF
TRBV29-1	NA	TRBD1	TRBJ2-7	TGCAGCGTTGAAGGGACAGGGCGAGACGAGCAGTACTTC	CSVEGTGRDEQYF
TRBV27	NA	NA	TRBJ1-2	TGTGCCAGCGGACGGCCCGGGCGTAGCTATGGCTACACCTTC	CASGRPGRSYGYTF
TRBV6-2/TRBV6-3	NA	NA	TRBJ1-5	TGTGCCAGCAACGACGTGGACACCGATCAGCCCCAGCATTTT	CASNDVDTDQPQHF
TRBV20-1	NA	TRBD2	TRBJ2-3	TGCAGTGCTATGGCGGGAGTCGGTGATACGCAGTATTTT	CSAMAGVGDTQYF
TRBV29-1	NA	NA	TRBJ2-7	TGCAGCGTGGGACAGAGCGGGTACGAGCAGTACTTC	CSVGQSGYEQYF
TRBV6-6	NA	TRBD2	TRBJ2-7	TGTGCCAGCGGACCACATATAGCGGGGGATGCCTACGAGCAGTACTTC	CASGPHIAGDAYEQYF
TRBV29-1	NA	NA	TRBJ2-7	TGCAGCGTTGCCTATTGGGGGGAGAGCTACGAGCAGTACTTC	CSVAYWGESYEQYF
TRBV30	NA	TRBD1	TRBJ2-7	TGTGCCTGGAGAGAACGGACAGGGGCCATCTCCTACGAGCAGTACTTC	CAWRERTGAISYEQYF
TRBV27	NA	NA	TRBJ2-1	TGTGCCAGCAGTTTAGTAGGGGCGGGCAATGAGCAGTTCTTC	CASSLVGAGNEQFF
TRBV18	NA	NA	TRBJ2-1	TGTGCCAGCTCACCATCAGATGAGCAGTTCTTC	CASSPSDEQFF
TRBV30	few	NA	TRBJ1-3	TGTGCCTGGAGTGAGTTCGAAGGAAACACCATATATTTT	CAWSEFEGNTIYF
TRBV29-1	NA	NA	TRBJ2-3	TGCACCGCGACCTGGGGGAGCACAGATACGCAGTATTTT	CTATWGSTDTQYF
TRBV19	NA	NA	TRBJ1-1	TGTGCCAGTAGGAACCCGGGTGGCACTGAAGCTTTCTTT	CASRNPGGTEAFF
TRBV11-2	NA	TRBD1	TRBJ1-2	TGTGCCAGCAGCTTAGCCGGGACAGGGGTCTATGGCTACACCTTC	CASSLAGTGVYGYTF
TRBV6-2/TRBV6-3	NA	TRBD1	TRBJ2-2	TGTGCCAGCAGTTCGGGCAGGGGGACCGGGGAGCTGTTTTTT	CASSSGRGTGELFF
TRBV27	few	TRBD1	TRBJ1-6	TGTGCCAGCAGTTTGGGAACAGGGGGCAACTATAATTCACCCCTCCACTTT	CASSLGTGGNYNSPLHF
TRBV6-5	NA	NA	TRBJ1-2	TGTGCCAGCAGTTACCTCGGGGATGGCTACACCTTC	CASSYLGDGYTF
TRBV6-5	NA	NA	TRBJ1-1	TGTGCCAGCAGGTCACGGCGGGGCACTGAAGCTTTCTTT	CASRSRRGTEAFF
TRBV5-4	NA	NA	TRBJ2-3	TGTGCCAGCAGCGAGCGCCATTCGAGGTCAGATACGCAGTATTTT	CASSERHSRSDTQYF
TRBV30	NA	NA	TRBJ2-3	TGTGCCTGGAGTACCACAGATACGCAGTATTTT	CAWSTTDTQYF
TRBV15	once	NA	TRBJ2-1	TGTGCCACCAGCATGGGTAGCAGCTACAATGAGCAGTTCTTC	CATSMGSSYNEQFF
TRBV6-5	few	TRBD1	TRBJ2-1	TGTGCCAGCAGTTCTGACAGGGTCGGCTACAATGAGCAGTTCTTC	CASSSDRVGYNEQFF
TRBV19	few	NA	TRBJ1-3	TGTGCCAGTCAGGACAGAGTGAGCTCTGGAAACACCATATATTTT	CASQDRVSSGNTIYF
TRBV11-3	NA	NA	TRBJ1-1	TGTGCCAGCAGCTACGCCCGAGCGTTAAACACTGAAGCTTTCTTT	CASSYARALNTEAFF
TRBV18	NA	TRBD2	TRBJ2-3	TGTGCCAGCTCACCTCTAGCGGGGATAAGCACAGATACGCAGTATTTT	CASSPLAGISTDTQYF
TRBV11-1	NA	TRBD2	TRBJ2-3	TGTGCCAGCAGCCCTCGACTAGCGGGGACACTCACCACAGATACGCAGTATTTT	CASSPRLAGTLTTDTQYF
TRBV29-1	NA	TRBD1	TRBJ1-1	TGCAGCGCCGTACCGGGACAGATGAACACTGAAGCTTTCTTT	CSAVPGQMNTEAFF
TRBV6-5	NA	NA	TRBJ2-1	TGTGCCAGCAGTTACCTCGGGAATGAGCAGTTCTTC	CASSYLGNEQFF
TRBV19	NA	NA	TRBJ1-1	TGTGCCAGTAGCCCCCAAAGGGGGGTGGGCACTGAAGCTTTCTTT	CASSPQRGVGTEAFF
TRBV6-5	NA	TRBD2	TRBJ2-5	TGTGCCAGCAGCGTAGCGGGAGAGACCCAGTACTTC	CASSVAGETQYF
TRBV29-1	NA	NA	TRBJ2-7	TGCAGCGTTATAACCACCAAAGCAGGGAGTTTGTACGAGCAGTACTTC	CSVITTKAGSLYEQYF
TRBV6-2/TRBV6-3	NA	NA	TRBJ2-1	TGTGCCAGCAGTTATGTAGCTTACAATGAGCAGTTCTTC	CASSYVAYNEQFF
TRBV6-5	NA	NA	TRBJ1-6	TGTGCCAGCAGTTACTCGTTTAATTCACCCCTCCACTTT	CASSYSFNSPLHF
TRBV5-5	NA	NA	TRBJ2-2	TGTGCCAGCAGCCCCCTAGGGAACACCGGGGAGCTGTTTTTT	CASSPLGNTGELFF
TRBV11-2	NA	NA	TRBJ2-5	TGTGCCAGCAGCTTAGTCCCAGCGGGCAAAGAGACCCAGTACTTC	CASSLVPAGKETQYF
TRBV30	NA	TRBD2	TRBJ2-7	TGTGCCTGGAGCGGTCGAGGGACTAGCGGGCCAAACTTC	CAWSGRGTSGPNF
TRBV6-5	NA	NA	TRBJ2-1	TGTGCCAGCCGCTACGGGGGCAGCCACAATGAGCAGTTCTTC	CASRYGGSHNEQFF
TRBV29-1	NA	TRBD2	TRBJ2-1	TGCAGCGCCACTAGCGAGGAGCAGTTCTTC	CSATSEEQFF
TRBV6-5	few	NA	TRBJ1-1	TGTGCCAGCAGTTACTCGAGGCGGCCCTCTGAAGCTTTCTTT	CASSYSRRPSEAFF
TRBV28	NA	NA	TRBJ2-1	TGTGCCAGCAGTTTAGGGTCACCAAGGCGGAATGAGCAGTTCTTC	CASSLGSPRRNEQFF
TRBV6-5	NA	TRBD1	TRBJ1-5	TGTGCCAGCAGACAGGGGCGCAATCAGCCCCAGCATTTT	CASRQGRNQPQHF
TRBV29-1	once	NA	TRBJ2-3	TGCAGCGTATCGACAGCTAGCACAGATACGCAGTATTTT	CSVSTASTDTQYF
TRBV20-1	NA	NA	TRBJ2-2	TGCAGTGCTAGAGAAGGACACTTCACCGGGGAGCTGTTTTTT	CSAREGHFTGELFF
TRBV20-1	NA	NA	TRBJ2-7	TGCAGTGCTAGAGCCCGTACCGGGGTCGAGCAGTACTTC	CSARARTGVEQYF
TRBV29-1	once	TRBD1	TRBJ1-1	TGCAGCGTACCGGACAGGCGGAGAGGGACTGAAGCTTTCTTT	CSVPDRRRGTEAFF
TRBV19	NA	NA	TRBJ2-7	TGTGCCAGTAGTATTTACTCCTATGGCGAGCAGTACTTC	CASSIYSYGEQYF
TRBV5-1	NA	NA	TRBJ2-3	TGCGCCAGCAGCTTGGACCAGACCAGGGATACGCAGTATTTT	CASSLDQTRDTQYF
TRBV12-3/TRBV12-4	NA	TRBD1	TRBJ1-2	TGTGCCACCATCAAAGGGGACAGGAACGGCTACACCTTC	CATIKGDRNGYTF
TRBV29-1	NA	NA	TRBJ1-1	TGCAGCGGGTGGACAGCCCAAGTGAACACTGAAGCTTTCTTT	CSGWTAQVNTEAFF
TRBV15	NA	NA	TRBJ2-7	TGTGCCACCAGCAGAGATAGCCTTTCCTACGAGCAGTACTTC	CATSRDSLSYEQYF